This TCR beta chain originates from a study of control samples from healthy donors and cancer patients. Germline V gene data show CDR1 as LGHDT and CDR2 as YNNKEL (reference sequence). The CDR3 is made up of 14 amino acids. Trimming stripped 0 bases from V and 9 bases from J, with 15 bases between. Only in-frame clones appear in the TCRdb table, and some are missing; sequencing was by immunoSEQ multiplex PCR. The repertoire includes 85,000 to 95,000 clones, about nine tenths of them detected once, and approximately 14% sits in the top ten. The sequence was collected from a woman aged 70-85 years in good health. The sequencing sample was made of blood. This chain links TRBV3-1 (or the pseudogene TRBV3-2) with TRBJ2-7; a possible D gene is TRBD1 (5 bases). The CDR3 coding sequence is TGTGCCAGCAGCCAAGACAGGGCGGCTCCACGGCAGTACTTC. Amino acid sequence: CASSQDRAAPRQYF.